The source of this T cell receptor beta chain is a study of T cell clonality in common variable immunodeficiency. Findings and caveats of the study: CVID subjects shared fewer TCRbeta clones than healthy controls did. CVID subjects had higher TCRbeta clonality than healthy controls, most marked in about a third. Repertoire-complication correlations in CVID were limited by patient heterogeneity.

Libraries were prepared by immunoSEQ multiplex PCR; TCRdb keeps only in-frame clonotypes and omits some of them. The sample yields 50,000 to 60,000 clones, without any singletons. Most patients and controls had Caucasian heritage. The germline CDR1 and CDR2 sequences are SGHRS and YFSETQ. The trim removed 3 bases at V and 0 bases at J, leaving 4 bases unmatched. This CDR3 has 16 amino acids. This clone has ten or more counts. Its specificity is unknown. Read data end 3 residues before the CDR3 end; the end is taken from the germline J gene. V usage is TRBV5-1 and J usage is TRBJ2-1; 9 nucleotides match TRBD1. Sequencing was carried out using peripheral blood mononuclear cells. This TCR was recovered from a person aged 18 to 75 in good health. CDR3 DNA, as far as it was read: TGCGCCAGCAGCTCTGGACAGGGGAGCTCCTACAATGAG. Translating gives CASSSGQGSSYNE. In full, the CDR3 reads CASSSGQGSSYNEQFF. Based on the CDR3 plus reference TRBV5-1 and TRBJ2-1, the full variable domain is KAGVTQTPRYLIKTRGQQVTLSCSPISGHRSVSWYQQTPGQGLQFLFEYFSETQRNKGNFPGRFSGRQFSNSRSEMNVSTLELGDSALYLCASSSGQGSSYNEQFFGPGTRLTVL.